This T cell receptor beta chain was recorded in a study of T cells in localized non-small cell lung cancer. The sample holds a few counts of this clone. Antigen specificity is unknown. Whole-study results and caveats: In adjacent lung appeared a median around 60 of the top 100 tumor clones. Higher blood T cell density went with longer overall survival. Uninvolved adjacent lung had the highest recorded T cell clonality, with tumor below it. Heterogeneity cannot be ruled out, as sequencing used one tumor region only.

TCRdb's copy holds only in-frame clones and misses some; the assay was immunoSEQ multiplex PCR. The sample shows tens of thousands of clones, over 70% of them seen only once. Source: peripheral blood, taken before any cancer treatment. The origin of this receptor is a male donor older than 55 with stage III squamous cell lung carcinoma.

DNA for the CDR3: TGTGCCAGCAGCCCCCGGGACAGGGGCTCCTACAATGAGCAGTTCTTC. Amino acid sequence: CASSPRDRGSYNEQFF. The chain links TRBV11-2 to TRBJ2-1, with 10 positions matching TRBD1. This CDR3 spans 16 amino acids. V gave up 5 bases and J gave up 0 bases; unmatched junction bases: 4. Germline values: CDR1 SGHAT, CDR2 FQNNGV. Looking up the rest from reference TRBV11-2 and TRBJ2-1 gives the full variable domain: EAGVAQSPRYKIIEKRQSVAFWCNPISGHATLYWYQQILGQGPKLLIQFQNNGVVDDSQLPKDRFSAERLKGVDSTLKIQPAKLEDSAVYLCASSPRDRGSYNEQFFGPGTRLTVL.